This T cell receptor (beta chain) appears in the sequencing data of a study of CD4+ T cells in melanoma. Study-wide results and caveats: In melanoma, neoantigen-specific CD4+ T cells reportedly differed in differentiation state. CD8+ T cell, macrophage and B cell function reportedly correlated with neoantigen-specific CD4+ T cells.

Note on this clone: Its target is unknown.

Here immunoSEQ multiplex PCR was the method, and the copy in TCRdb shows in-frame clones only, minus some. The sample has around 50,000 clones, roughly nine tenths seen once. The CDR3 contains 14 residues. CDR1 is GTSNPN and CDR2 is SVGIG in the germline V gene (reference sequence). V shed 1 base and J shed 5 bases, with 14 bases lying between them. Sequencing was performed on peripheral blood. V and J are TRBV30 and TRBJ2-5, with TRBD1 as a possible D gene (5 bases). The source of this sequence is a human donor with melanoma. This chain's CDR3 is CAWSGGTGLETQYF. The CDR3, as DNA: TGTGCCTGGAGTGGGGGCACCGGTCTCGAGACCCAGTACTTC.